The next 2 T cell receptor beta chains were all read from a single sample in a study of regulatory T cells in long-lasting Graves disease. Building of the TCR beta libraries involved iRepertoire HTBI primers and Arm-PCR of CDR3 regions. MiXCR, applied by TCRdb to the multiplex PCR reads, yields one record per CDR3 protein. The sample includes hundreds of thousands of distinct CDR3 sequences, about a sixth of them seen just once. Stated time point: newly diagnosed GD, antithyroid drugs for less than 3 months. Preparation of the TCR library used RNA extracted from PBMCs. The same data also went into a second study, on T cells in Graves' hyperthyroidism and ophthalmopathy.

The sequencing here drew on peripheral blood mononuclear cells (PBMCs), taken at new diagnosis, from a patient treated with antithyroid drugs. The receptors here all came from a man between 40 and 49 years old with Graves disease.

This clonotype was recorded at least ten times. The DNA is left out, because the CDR3 cannot be placed on it with certainty; the CDR3 is given as TCRdb lists it. The rearrangement uses TRBV5-1 and TRBJ2-7; whether TRBD2, the table's D call, matches the DNA was not checked. CDR1 is SGHRS and CDR2 is YFSETQ in the germline V gene. The CDR3 is 18 amino acids in total, end residues counted. The CDR3: CASSFGTGTSGGPNAGYF.

This clonotype appeared many times. CDR3 in DNA: TGCAGTGCCCCGAAGCGGGGGGGGCGCAATGAGCAGTTCTTC. It specifies CSAPKRGGRNEQFF. The rearrangement uses TRBV20-1 and TRBJ2-1; 10 nucleotides align to TRBD2. Germline CDR1 DFQATT, CDR2 SNEGSKA (reference sequence). This CDR3 region has 14 residues. The V and J ends lost 6 bases and 6 bases, in that order; junction bases with no gene match: 8.